This T cell receptor beta chain emerged from a study of blood T cell repertoires in COVID-19. Overall study context: Samples came from the United States, Italy and Spain, spanning acute and convalescent COVID-19. PBMCs, B-cell-depleted T cells, or T cells provided the cDNA or gDNA that made up the material.

Germline loops: CDR1 GTSNPN, CDR2 SVGIG (reference sequence). V was shortened by 3 bases and J by 2 bases, with 23 bases between the two germline ends. The CDR3 sequence is 19 residues long. In the authors' workflow: Researchers report that nucleated cell counts were estimated from reference gene primer amplification. Some clones are missing from TCRdb's copy, which holds only in-frame ones; the method was immunoSEQ multiplex PCR. That table furnishes V, J and clone size, whereas the DNA furnished D and trimming. The sample records 230,000 or so clones, roughly 84% being singletons. This TCR was sampled from a man in his forties who had recovered from COVID-19. The material sequenced was peripheral blood. This chain joins TRBV30 and TRBJ2-6, with D perhaps TRBD2 (7 bases). Here the CDR3 reads CAWSSGGSAVLAGANVLTF. The CDR3 nucleotides read TGTGCCTGGAGCTCGGGGGGCAGCGCCGTTCTTGCTGGGGCCAACGTCCTGACTTTC.